This T cell receptor beta chain was sequenced in a study of shared clonotypes between healthy human individuals. The germline CDR1 and CDR2 sequences are MNHEY and SMNVEV (reference sequence). Trimming took 7 bases from V and 2 from J; bases not matched to a gene: 16. This CDR3 spans 18 amino acids. The assay was carried out at the deep level. Clones were read by immunoSEQ multiplex PCR, and TCRdb kept only the in-frame ones, dropping some. In the table there are hundreds of thousands of clones, roughly 94% of which are singletons. Study results and limitations: The study found lower generation probabilities in non-shared clonotypes than in those shared by all four donors.

CD45RO-negative, CCR7-positively selected cells formed the naive CD8 fraction, excluding terminally differentiated effector memory CD45RA+ cells. A note on this clone: Its antigen is unidentified.

This sequence joins TRBV27 and TRBJ1-4; 7 bases fit TRBD1. The receptor was isolated from a man aged 25 to 40 in good health. The sequencing sample was made of naive CD8+ T cells sorted from blood. The CDR3 here is CASKEGTVVPATNEKLFF. In nucleotides, the CDR3 is TGTGCCAGCAAGGAGGGGACAGTGGTCCCTGCGACTAATGAAAAACTGTTTTTT.